This T cell receptor (beta chain) was sequenced for a study of cytomegalovirus exposure and HLA in healthy donors. Findings of the study overall: One cluster of highly shared sequence variants probably arose as a sequencing artifact. TCR beta chains numbering 164 were designated cytomegalovirus-associated. High specificity and sensitivity for cytomegalovirus status were reported for the classifier. Later analysis associated a missense DCLRE1C variant with TCR beta V- and J-gene trimming.

As for this clone: No antigen is known for it.

The PCR used 60 Vbeta and 13 Jbeta primers. TCRdb's copy holds only in-frame clones and misses some; the assay was immunoSEQ multiplex PCR. The repertoire has about 120,000 clones, 83% of them found once; the top ten carry more than 3.5%. The TCR comes from a woman aged 40 to 50 in good health and CMV-seropositive. Sequencing used PBMCs.

The chain's CDR3 is CASSPGQGLNSNQPQHF. As DNA, the CDR3 is TGTGCCAGCAGCCCTGGACAGGGGTTGAATAGCAATCAGCCCCAGCATTTT. The chain couples TRBV9 to TRBJ1-5; TRBD1 matches at 9 bases. Trimming cost V 4 bases and J 0 bases; bases outside gene matches: 8. Germline V gene lookup returns CDR1 SGDLS and CDR2 YYNGEE. This CDR3 comprises 17 residues.